The rows below give T cell receptor beta chains drawn from one sample of a study of graft-versus-host responses after intestinal transplantation. Which antigens these TCRs recognize remains unknown. This table comes from immunoSEQ multiplex PCR, and its TCRdb copy is limited to in-frame clones, with some not included. The repertoire consists of about 100,000 clones, with over 80% occurring once and the leading ten covering approximately 0.76%. The sequencing used unstimulated CD4+ T cells sorted from spleen or lymph node cells, collected before transplant. The receptors derive from a human donor who was the organ donor for an intestinal transplant. Each CDR3 is given with its conserved first and last residue.

v_call,j_call,cdr3_aa
TRBV7-8,TRBJ2-7,CASQRGGLYEQYF
TRBV30,TRBJ2-7,CASTSRDSHLAYEQYF
TRBV5-1,TRBJ2-4,CASSLSGLAYDKNIQYF
TRBV6-5,TRBJ2-7,CASSYGLAGNYEQYF
TRBV6-6,TRBJ2-1,CASTTTLRGYNEQFF
TRBV5-1,TRBJ1-4,CASSLGRARLSTNEKLFF
TRBV29-1,TRBJ2-7,CSVDRDGGDEQYF
TRBV5-4,TRBJ2-3,CASMPDPNTDTQYF
TRBV19,TRBJ1-3,CASSLQGTGNTIYF
TRBV13,TRBJ2-7,CASSSQRGPYEQYF
TRBV11-3,TRBJ2-7,CASSLPGQIYEQYF
TRBV18,TRBJ2-6,CASSARVSGANVLTF
TRBV4-1,TRBJ2-7,CASSLRGTSGALSYEQYF
TRBV30,TRBJ2-1,CAWNLVAVYEQFF
TRBV18,TRBJ1-2,CASSPSGVDYGYTF
TRBV18,TRBJ1-4,CASSPGISNEKLFF
TRBV7-9,TRBJ1-2,CASSFPGGQGGYGYTF
TRBV7-8,TRBJ1-1,CASSFTGTTEAFF
TRBV7-2,TRBJ1-2,CASSSGRGYGYTF
TRBV20-1,TRBJ2-5,CSANLQGTQYF
TRBV6-1,TRBJ2-3,CASSERGQVTDTQYF
TRBV18,-,CASSNPGSPYEQYF
TRBV30,TRBJ2-1,CAWTINGLVHDEQFF
TRBV7-9,TRBJ2-3,CASSLIGVGSGRGTDTQYF
TRBV10-3,TRBJ2-1,CAISALAGVYNEQFF
TRBV6-1,TRBJ2-4,CASRPALAKNIQYF
TRBV10-3,TRBJ1-1,CAISAQGNTEAFF
TRBV29-1,TRBJ1-3,CSVVGYGNTIYF
TRBV7-2,TRBJ2-3,CASSLHGGTSTDTQYF
TRBV7-2,TRBJ2-3,CASSLDTSTDTQYF
TRBV5-1,TRBJ1-1,CASSLGREGTEAFF
TRBV5-1,TRBJ1-4,CASSPGRPTNEKLFF
TRBV2,TRBJ1-5,CASRQGDQPQHF